This entry describes one T cell receptor beta chain. Germline assignment: CDR1 SGHAT and CDR2 FQNNGV. This CDR3 has 16 residues. With 4 bases clipped from V and 2 bases from J, the junction kept 8 bases outside the gene matches. The data originate from a study of blood T cells in healthy people across ages. With a J-beta primer mix and a sample-barcoded 5' primer, a second PCR ran about 7 to 12 cycles. A single record per CDR3 protein comes from TCRdb applying MiXCR to the 5' RACE reads. The repertoire consists of approximately 690,000 distinct CDR3 sequences, with around 54% occurring once and the leading ten covering roughly 34%.

Sequenced material: blood. This chain connects TRBV11-2 to TRBJ2-7, with 10 bases lining up with TRBD1. The TCR originated in a man aged 55 to 70 in good health. The CDR3 sequence: CASSWGTGDRTYEQYF. The DNA for the CDR3 is TGTGCCAGCAGCTGGGGGACAGGGGATCGGACCTACGAGCAGTACTTC.